The TCR beta chain described here comes from a study of blood T cells in healthy people across ages. Background on the study: There was about one barcoded beta molecule captured by template switching per two T cells.

Trimming cost V 5 bases and J 4 bases; bases outside gene matches: 6. CDR3 length: 14 residues. Through a sample-barcoded 5' primer and a J-beta primer mix, a second PCR was run for roughly 6 to 11 cycles. TCRdb re-analysed the 5' RACE reads in MiXCR, keeping a single row per CDR3 protein. The sample lists some 1,000,000 distinct CDR3 sequences, roughly a quarter seen once, with 0.65% to 0.75% in the top ten. The sample also formed part of further work on T cells of mothers and their children. That work contributes: Extracted RNA, in its entirety, went into cDNA synthesis at around 1.4 ug per 15 ul.

This receptor was obtained from a girl under 10 years old in good health. The rearrangement uses TRBV12-3 or TRBV12-4 and TRBJ2-3, with 7 bases aligning to TRBD2. Sequenced material: blood. CDR3 protein: CASSQREEADTQYF. Here the CDR3 DNA reads TGTGCCAGCAGTCAACGGGAGGAGGCAGATACGCAGTATTTT.